These T cell receptor beta chains were read from a single sample in a study of T cells in Graves' hyperthyroidism and ophthalmopathy. TCRdb independently ran MiXCR on the multiplex PCR reads; one entry per CDR3 protein. The sample has 560,000 or so distinct CDR3 sequences; 40% to 55% are singletons. The specimen sequenced was peripheral blood or thyroid tissue (not recorded which). All receptors derive from a woman aged 18-29 years with Graves' hyperthyroidism. Both conserved end residues are part of each CDR3.

V gene	J gene	CDR3 length	CDR3 protein
TRBV2	TRBJ2-3	16	CASSEAARERSDTQYF
TRBV29-1	TRBJ1-2	11	CSLGHRRGYTF
TRBV25-1	TRBJ2-3	18	CASSEYVGRRTSTDTQYF
TRBV25-1	TRBJ1-6	14	CASSRQSTNSPLHF
TRBV25-1	TRBJ1-2	12	CASGTGFYGYTF
TRBV12-3/TRBV12-4	TRBJ1-1	13	CASRIRLLTEAFF
TRBV12-3/TRBV12-4	TRBJ2-7	12	CASARRGREQYF
TRBV25-1	TRBJ2-5	14	CASSESLREETQYF
TRBV6-1	TRBJ2-7	13	CASSETEVYEQYF
TRBV2	TRBJ2-5	14	CASSEAGGGQTQYF
TRBV7-9	TRBJ1-2	14	CASSVRVGQYGYTF
TRBV12-3/TRBV12-4	TRBJ2-7	13	CASRGTSGREQYF
TRBV15	TRBJ2-6	16	CATSSSGTDGANVLTF
TRBV19	TRBJ2-5	14	CASSSMGHLETRYF
TRBV9	TRBJ1-5	14	CASSTRDGNQPQHF
TRBV7-9	TRBJ1-6	12	CASSFPNSPLHF
TRBV9	TRBJ2-7	8	CASYEQYF
TRBV20-1	TRBJ2-5	15	CSARGARGRGETQYF
TRBV10-3	TRBJ1-1	16	CAISDGAGTGVTEAFF
TRBV7-2	TRBJ1-4	14	CASSKSRDREELFF
TRBV19	TRBJ1-1	15	CASTKSGAKNTEAFF
TRBV7-2	TRBJ2-5	15	CASSETGAANQPQYF
TRBV4-3	TRBJ2-7	13	CASSQGPAFEQHF
TRBV5-1	TRBJ2-2	15	CASSLDQGGAGELFF
TRBV11-1	TRBJ1-6	14	CASSLVGVESPLHF
TRBV20-1	TRBJ1-6	13	CSARGQGNSPLHF
TRBV5-1	TRBJ2-5	13	CASSLSQFGTQYF
TRBV2	TRBJ1-2	14	CASSFPPTVYGYTF
TRBV9	TRBJ2-7	16	CASSVDLSGREYEQYF
TRBV2	TRBJ1-1	13	CASSEAQVSEAFF
TRBV11-1	TRBJ2-7	14	CASRPDRVSYEQYF
TRBV7-6	TRBJ1-1	12	CASSFTGRKAFF
TRBV7-2	TRBJ2-7	16	CASSEGLEGKTYEQYF
TRBV12-3/TRBV12-4	TRBJ2-7	13	CASSPSTGPEQYF
TRBV19	TRBJ2-5	14	CASSMWNYQETQYF
TRBV24-1	TRBJ1-5	14	CATSDHRGWQPQHF
TRBV7-8	TRBJ2-5	19	CASSFPRASSGLSPETQYF
TRBV20-1	TRBJ1-4	15	CSATGTGATKEKLFF
TRBV2	TRBJ1-4	12	CASSATVGKLFF
TRBV7-8	TRBJ2-6	15	CASSLREGGANVLTF
TRBV24-1	TRBJ2-5	16	CATSDSGLAGGGTQYF